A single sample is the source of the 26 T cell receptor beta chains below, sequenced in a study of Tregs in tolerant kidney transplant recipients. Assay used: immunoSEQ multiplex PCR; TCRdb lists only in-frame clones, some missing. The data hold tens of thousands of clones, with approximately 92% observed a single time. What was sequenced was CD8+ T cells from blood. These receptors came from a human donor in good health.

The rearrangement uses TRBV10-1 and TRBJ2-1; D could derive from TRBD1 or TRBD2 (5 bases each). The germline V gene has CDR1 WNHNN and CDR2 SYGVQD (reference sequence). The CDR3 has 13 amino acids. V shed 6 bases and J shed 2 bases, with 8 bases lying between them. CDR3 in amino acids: CASSPGPYNEQFF. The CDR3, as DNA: TGCGCCAGCAGCCCGGGGCCCTACAATGAGCAGTTCTTC.

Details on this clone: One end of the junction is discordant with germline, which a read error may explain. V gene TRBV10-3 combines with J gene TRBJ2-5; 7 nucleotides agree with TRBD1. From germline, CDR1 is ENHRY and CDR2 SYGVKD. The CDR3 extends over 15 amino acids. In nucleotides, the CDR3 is TGTGCCAGCAGTGACTCGGCAGGGGGCCAAGAGACCCAGTACTTC. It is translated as CASSDSAGGQETQYF.

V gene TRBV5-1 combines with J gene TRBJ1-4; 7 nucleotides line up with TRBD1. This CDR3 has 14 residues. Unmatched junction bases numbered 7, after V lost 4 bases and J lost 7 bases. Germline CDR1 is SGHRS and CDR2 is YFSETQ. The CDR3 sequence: CASSRQGQGEKLFF. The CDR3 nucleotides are TGCGCCAGCAGCCGACAGGGCCAGGGTGAAAAACTGTTTTTT.

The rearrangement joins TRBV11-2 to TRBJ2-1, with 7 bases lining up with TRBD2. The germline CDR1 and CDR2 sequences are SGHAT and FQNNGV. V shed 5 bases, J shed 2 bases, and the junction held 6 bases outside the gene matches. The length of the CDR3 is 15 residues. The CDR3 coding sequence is TGTGCCAGCAGCCGCATGGCGGGGGCCTACAATGAGCAGTTCTTC. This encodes CASSRMAGAYNEQFF.

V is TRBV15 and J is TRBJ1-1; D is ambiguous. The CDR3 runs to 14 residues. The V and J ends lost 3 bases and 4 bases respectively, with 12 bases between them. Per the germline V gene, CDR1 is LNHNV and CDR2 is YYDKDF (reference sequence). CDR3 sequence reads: CATSSLGGLTEAFF. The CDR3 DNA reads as TGTGCCACCAGCAGCCTGGGCGGGCTCACTGAAGCTTTCTTT.

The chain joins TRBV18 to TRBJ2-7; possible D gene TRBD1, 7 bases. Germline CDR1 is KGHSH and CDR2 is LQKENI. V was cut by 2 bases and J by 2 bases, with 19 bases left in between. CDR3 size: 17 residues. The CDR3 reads CASSPVQGEWEAYEQYF. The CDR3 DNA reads TGTGCCAGCTCACCAGTCCAGGGGGAATGGGAGGCCTACGAGCAGTACTTC.

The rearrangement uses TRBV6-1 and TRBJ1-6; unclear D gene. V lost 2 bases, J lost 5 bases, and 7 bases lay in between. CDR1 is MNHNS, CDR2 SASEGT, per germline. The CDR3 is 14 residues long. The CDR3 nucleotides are TGTGCCAGCAGTGAATTGGATGATAATTCACCCCTCCACTTT. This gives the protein CASSELDDNSPLHF.

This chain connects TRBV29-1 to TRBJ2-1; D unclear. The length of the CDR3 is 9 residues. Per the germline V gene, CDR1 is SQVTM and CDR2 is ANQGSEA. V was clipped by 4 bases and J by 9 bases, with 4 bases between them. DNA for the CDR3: TGCAGCGTTGCCGGTGAGCAGTTCTTC. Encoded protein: CSVAGEQFF.

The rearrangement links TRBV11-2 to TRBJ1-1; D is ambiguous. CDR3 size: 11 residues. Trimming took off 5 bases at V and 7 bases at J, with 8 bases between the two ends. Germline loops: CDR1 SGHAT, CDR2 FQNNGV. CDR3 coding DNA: TGTGCCAGCAGCAGGACCGGTGAAGCTTTCTTT. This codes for CASSRTGEAFF.

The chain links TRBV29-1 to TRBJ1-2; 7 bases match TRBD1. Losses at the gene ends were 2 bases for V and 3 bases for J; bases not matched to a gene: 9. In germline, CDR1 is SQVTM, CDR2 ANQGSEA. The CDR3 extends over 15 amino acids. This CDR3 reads CSVERWTGPYYGYTF. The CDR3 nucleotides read TGCAGCGTTGAAAGGTGGACAGGACCTTACTATGGCTACACCTTC.

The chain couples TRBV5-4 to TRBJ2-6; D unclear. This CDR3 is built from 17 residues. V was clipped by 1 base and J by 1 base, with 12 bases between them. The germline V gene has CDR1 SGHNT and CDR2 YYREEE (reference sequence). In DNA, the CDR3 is TGTGCCAGCAGCTTGTCGGGCCTCCTATCTGGGGCCAACGTCCTGACTTTC. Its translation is CASSLSGLLSGANVLTF.

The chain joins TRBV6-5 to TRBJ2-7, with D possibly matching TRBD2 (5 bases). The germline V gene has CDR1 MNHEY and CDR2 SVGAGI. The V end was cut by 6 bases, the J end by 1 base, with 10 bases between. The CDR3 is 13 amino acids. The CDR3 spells CASRSRGSYEQYF. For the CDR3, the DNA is TGTGCCAGCAGATCGCGCGGGTCCTACGAGCAGTACTTC.

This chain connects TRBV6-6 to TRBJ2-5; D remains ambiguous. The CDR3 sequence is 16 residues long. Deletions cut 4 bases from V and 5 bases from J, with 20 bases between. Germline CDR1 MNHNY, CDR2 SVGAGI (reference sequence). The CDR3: CASSSPMELGLETQYF. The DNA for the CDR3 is TGTGCCAGCAGTTCCCCCATGGAGCTGGGCTTGGAGACCCAGTACTTC.

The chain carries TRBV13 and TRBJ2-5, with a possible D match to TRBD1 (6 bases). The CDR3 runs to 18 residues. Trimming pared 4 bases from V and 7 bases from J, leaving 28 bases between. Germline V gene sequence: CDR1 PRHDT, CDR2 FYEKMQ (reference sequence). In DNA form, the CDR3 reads TGTGCCAGCAGCTCAACAGACAGGCCACGAGATAGGATTTGGACCCAGTACTTC. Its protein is CASSSTDRPRDRIWTQYF.

The CDR3 coding sequence is TGTGCCAGCAGCTTAGAGCCCACAGGGGATGGCTACACCTTC. It encodes CASSLEPTGDGYTF. The chain uses TRBV7-9 and TRBJ1-2; TRBD1 matches at 7 bases. This CDR3 is 14 amino acids long. Per germline, CDR1 SEHNR and CDR2 FQNEAQ (reference sequence). The trim removed 1 base at V and 6 bases at J, leaving 5 bases unmatched.

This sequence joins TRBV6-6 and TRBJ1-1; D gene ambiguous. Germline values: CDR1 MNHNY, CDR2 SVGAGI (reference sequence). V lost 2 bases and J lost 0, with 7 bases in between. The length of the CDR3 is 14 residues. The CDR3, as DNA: TGTGCCAGCAGTTACGCGGTAATGAACACTGAAGCTTTCTTT. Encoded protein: CASSYAVMNTEAFF.

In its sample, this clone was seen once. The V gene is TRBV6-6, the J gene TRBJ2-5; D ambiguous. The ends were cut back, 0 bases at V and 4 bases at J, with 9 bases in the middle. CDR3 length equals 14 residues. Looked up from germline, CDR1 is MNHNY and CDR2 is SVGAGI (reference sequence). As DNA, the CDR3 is TGTGCCAGCAGTTACTCCCAGCTAGGAGAGACCCAGTACTTC. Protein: CASSYSQLGETQYF.

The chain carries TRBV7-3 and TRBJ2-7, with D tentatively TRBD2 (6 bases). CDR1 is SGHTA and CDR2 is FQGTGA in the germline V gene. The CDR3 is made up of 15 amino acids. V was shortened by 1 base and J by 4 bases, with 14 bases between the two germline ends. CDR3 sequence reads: CASSLMGGVEYEQYF. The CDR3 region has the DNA TGTGCCAGCAGCTTAATGGGCGGGGTAGAGTACGAGCAGTACTTC. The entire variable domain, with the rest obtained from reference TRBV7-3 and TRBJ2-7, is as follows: GAGVSQTPSNKVTEKGKYVELRCDPISGHTALYWYRQSLGQGPEFLIYFQGTGAADDSGLPNDRFFAVRPEGSVSTLKIQRTERGDSAVYLCASSLMGGVEYEQYFGPGTRLTVT.

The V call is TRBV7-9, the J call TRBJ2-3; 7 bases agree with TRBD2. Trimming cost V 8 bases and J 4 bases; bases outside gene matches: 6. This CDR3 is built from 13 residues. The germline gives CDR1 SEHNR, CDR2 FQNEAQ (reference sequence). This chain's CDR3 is CASAWEGADTQYF. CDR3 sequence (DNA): TGTGCCAGCGCCTGGGAGGGCGCAGATACGCAGTATTTT.

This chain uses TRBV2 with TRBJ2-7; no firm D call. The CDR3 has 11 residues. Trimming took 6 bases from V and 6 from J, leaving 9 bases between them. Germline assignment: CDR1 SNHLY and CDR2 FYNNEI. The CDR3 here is CASSLNPEQYF. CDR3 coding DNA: TGTGCCAGCAGCCTCAACCCCGAGCAGTACTTC.

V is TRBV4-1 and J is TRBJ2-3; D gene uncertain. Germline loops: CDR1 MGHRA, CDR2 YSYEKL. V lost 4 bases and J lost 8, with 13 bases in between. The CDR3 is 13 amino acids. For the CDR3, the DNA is TGCGCCAGCAGCCCGGCGGCTCGAGCTACGCAGTATTTT. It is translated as CASSPAARATQYF.

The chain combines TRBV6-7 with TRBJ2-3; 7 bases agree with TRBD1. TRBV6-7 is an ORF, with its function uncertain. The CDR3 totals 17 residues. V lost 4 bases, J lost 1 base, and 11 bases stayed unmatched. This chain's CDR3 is CASSCGQVPLGTDTQYF. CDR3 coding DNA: TGTGCCAGCAGTTGCGGACAGGTCCCCCTGGGCACAGATACGCAGTATTTT.

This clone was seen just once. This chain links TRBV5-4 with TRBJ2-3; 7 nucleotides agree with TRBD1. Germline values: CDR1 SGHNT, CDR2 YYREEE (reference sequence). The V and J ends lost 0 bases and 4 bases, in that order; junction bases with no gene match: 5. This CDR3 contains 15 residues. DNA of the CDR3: TGTGCCAGCAGCTTGGCTCAAGGGGGCCCAGATACGCAGTATTTT. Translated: CASSLAQGGPDTQYF.

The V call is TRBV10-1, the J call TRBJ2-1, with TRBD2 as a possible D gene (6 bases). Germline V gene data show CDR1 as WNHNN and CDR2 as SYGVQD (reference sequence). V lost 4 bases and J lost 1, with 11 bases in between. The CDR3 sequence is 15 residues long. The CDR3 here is CASSAGGESYNEQFF. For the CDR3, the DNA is TGCGCCAGCAGTGCGGGCGGGGAGTCCTACAATGAGCAGTTCTTC.

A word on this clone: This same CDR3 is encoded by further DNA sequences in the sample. This chain's CDR3 is CASSLGGEETQYF. The CDR3 region has the DNA TGTGCCAGCAGCTTGGGCGGCGAAGAGACCCAGTACTTC. The chain carries TRBV13 and TRBJ2-5; D gene ambiguous. The CDR3 is made up of 13 amino acids. V was cut by 3 bases and J by 3 bases, with 8 bases left in between. Germline values: CDR1 PRHDT, CDR2 FYEKMQ (reference sequence).

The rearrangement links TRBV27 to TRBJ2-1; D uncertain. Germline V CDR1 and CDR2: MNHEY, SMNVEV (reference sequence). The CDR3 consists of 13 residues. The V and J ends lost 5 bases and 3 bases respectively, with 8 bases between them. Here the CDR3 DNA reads TGTGCCAGCAGTGTACTAAACTACAATGAGCAGTTCTTC. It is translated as CASSVLNYNEQFF.